A selection of T cell receptor beta chains follows, all from one sample in a study of early T cells in non-severe SARS-CoV-2 infection. TCRdb processed the 5' RACE reads anew with MiXCR; each CDR3 protein has one entry. Of 95,000 to 100,000 distinct CDR3 sequences listed, roughly 13% are singletons. The sequenced material came from whole blood. Receptors originate from an adult who was a healthcare worker with PCR-confirmed SARS-CoV-2 infection or an uninfected control (not recorded which). CDR3s include the opening cysteine and the closing phenylalanine or tryptophan. The D gene is left open where the match is weak. Some rows mark clone size as missing; the rest say once, few, many or name a class of expanded clone.

V: TRBV29-1; size: few; D: -; J: TRBJ2-2; CDR3: CGGIAGSPLNTGELFF; DNA: TGCGGGGGGATCGCAGGCAGCCCCCTTAACACCGGGGAGCTGTTTTTT
V: TRBV12-3/TRBV12-4; size: many; D: -; J: TRBJ2-3; CDR3: CASKVTDTQYF; DNA: TGTGCCAGCAAGGTGACAGATACGCAGTATTTT
V: TRBV7-3; size: few; D: -; J: TRBJ1-1; CDR3: CASSAGPRSEAFF; DNA: TGTGCCAGCAGCGCCGGGCCCCGGTCTGAAGCTTTCTTT
V: TRBV29-1; size: many; D: TRBD2; J: TRBJ2-7; CDR3: CSVAGTSGLEQYF; DNA: TGCAGCGTCGCCGGGACTAGCGGCCTTGAGCAGTACTTC
V: TRBV6-5; size: many; D: TRBD1; J: TRBJ1-1; CDR3: CASSRTGGFTEAFF; DNA: TGTGCCAGCAGCCGTACAGGGGGCTTCACTGAAGCTTTCTTT
V: TRBV10-1; size: many; D: -; J: TRBJ2-7; CDR3: CASSAGTAYEQYF; DNA: TGCGCCAGCAGTGCTGGGACCGCCTATGAGCAGTACTTC
V: TRBV2; size: few; D: -; J: TRBJ2-4; CDR3: CATDGQGTENIQYF; DNA: TGTGCCACAGATGGGCAGGGGACGGAAAACATTCAGTACTTC
V: TRBV2; size: few; D: -; J: TRBJ2-1; CDR3: CASGGYNEQFF; DNA: TGTGCGTCCGGGGGTTACAATGAGCAGTTCTTC
V: TRBV5-1; size: many; D: -; J: TRBJ1-1; CDR3: CASSFLKNTEAFF; DNA: TGCGCCAGCAGCTTTCTAAAGAACACTGAAGCTTTCTTT
V: TRBV20-1; size: -; D: TRBD1; J: TRBJ2-4; CDR3: CSAPDRRNIQYF; DNA: TGCAGTGCCCCGGACAGGAGAAACATTCAGTACTTC
V: TRBV5-5; size: many; D: TRBD1; J: TRBJ2-3; CDR3: CASSFGDRGKGLDTQYF; DNA: TGTGCCAGCAGCTTTGGGGACAGGGGCAAAGGGTTGGATACGCAGTATTTT
V: TRBV20-1; size: many; D: -; J: TRBJ1-2; CDR3: CSARADRPTDYGYTF; DNA: TGCAGTGCTAGAGCTGACAGGCCGACGGACTATGGCTACACCTTC
V: TRBV20-1; size: many; D: -; J: TRBJ2-3; CDR3: CSALSLEQGPQYF; DNA: TGCAGTGCTTTGAGTCTTGAGCAGGGCCCGCAGTATTTT
V: TRBV27; size: few; D: TRBD2; J: TRBJ2-1; CDR3: CASSPLGLAGPGNEQFF; DNA: TGTGCCAGCAGTCCCCTGGGACTAGCGGGGCCCGGGAATGAGCAGTTCTTC
V: TRBV19; size: -; D: -; J: TRBJ2-2; CDR3: CASSIIERSGELFF; DNA: TGTGCCAGTAGTATAATTGAGCGCTCCGGGGAGCTGTTTTTT
V: TRBV4-2; size: many; D: TRBD2; J: TRBJ2-7; CDR3: CASSQEGLLAGVAYEQYF; DNA: TGTGCCAGCAGCCAAGAAGGCTTACTAGCGGGGGTCGCCTACGAGCAGTACTTC
V: TRBV28; size: -; D: TRBD1; J: TRBJ1-1; CDR3: CAIIQGARTEAFF; DNA: TGTGCCATAATACAGGGGGCGCGTACTGAAGCTTTCTTT
V: TRBV18; size: -; D: TRBD1; J: TRBJ1-1; CDR3: CASSPFPGGSEAFF; DNA: TGTGCCAGCTCACCGTTTCCAGGGGGCTCTGAAGCTTTCTTT
V: TRBV11-2; size: many; D: -; J: TRBJ1-6; CDR3: CASSPGRGWLALHF; DNA: TGTGCCAGCAGCCCTGGACGGGGGTGGTTGGCCCTCCACTTT
V: TRBV28; size: -; D: -; J: TRBJ1-5; CDR3: CASSFQVGIQPQHF; DNA: TGTGCCAGCAGTTTCCAGGTCGGGATCCAGCCCCAGCATTTT
V: TRBV7-2; size: few; D: TRBD2; J: TRBJ2-1; CDR3: CASSLRSGGLPTYNEQFF; DNA: TGTGCCAGCAGCTTAAGAAGCGGGGGGCTCCCGACCTACAATGAGCAGTTCTTC